The 8 T cell receptor beta chains below come from one sample, sequenced in a study of CD8 T cells in ankylosing spondylitis. One entry per CDR3 protein results from TCRdb running MiXCR on the 5' RACE reads. The sample lists about 140,000 distinct CDR3 sequences; around a third were seen once. Specimen: synovial fluid, either unsorted or a sorted T cell fraction (not recorded which). The receptor set was obtained from a male donor with ankylosing spondylitis.

The chain couples TRBV5-1 to TRBJ2-7, with D maybe TRBD2 (5 bases). This CDR3 has 15 amino acids. Trimming pared 2 bases from V and 2 bases from J, leaving 14 bases between. The germline gives CDR1 SGHRS, CDR2 YFSETQ. The CDR3 protein is CASSFGQAGAYEQYF. The CDR3 coding sequence is TGCGCCAGCAGCTTCGGCCAGGCCGGGGCCTACGAGCAGTACTTC.

J is TRBJ2-1 and V is TRBV20-1; D is possibly TRBD2 (5 bases). V lost 6 bases, J lost 5 bases, and 11 bases lay in between. The CDR3 covers 12 residues. CDR1 and CDR2 from the germline V gene are DFQATT and SNEGSKA (reference sequence). The CDR3 coding sequence is TGCAGTGCGTGGAGGAGCAACAATGAGCAGTTCTTC. Its translation is CSAWRSNNEQFF.

This chain links TRBV7-2 with TRBJ2-2; the D gene is possibly TRBD1 (6 bases). The CDR3 totals 15 residues. Germline CDR1 reads SGHTA; CDR2 reads FQGNSA. V lost 5 bases, J lost 5 bases, and 15 bases lay in between. CDR3 nucleotide sequence: TGTGCCAGCAGCCGGCAGGGGCGAGGAACCGGGGAGCTGTTTTTT. Encoded protein: CASSRQGRGTGELFF.

This clonotype was seen a handful of times. The chain recombines TRBV6-2 or TRBV6-3 with TRBJ1-1; possibly TRBD1 for D (5 bases). The CDR3 sequence is 17 residues long. Germline-derived CDR1 and CDR2 are MNHEY and SVGEGT. The V gene lost 5 bases and the J gene lost 2 bases, with 21 bases spanning the gap. This CDR3 is CASSPPARQGPNTEAFF. Here the CDR3 DNA reads TGTGCCAGCAGTCCCCCCGCTCGGCAGGGACCAAACACTGAAGCTTTCTTT.

This clonotype appeared once. The rearrangement links TRBV5-1 to TRBJ1-2; maybe TRBD1 (5 bases). Trimming cost V 1 base and J 6 bases, with 13 bases left between them. The CDR3 is made up of 14 amino acids. CDR1 is SGHRS, CDR2 YFSETQ, per germline. CDR3 nucleotide sequence: TGCGCCAGCAGCTTGTTGGGCAGGGCGGATGGCTACACCTTC. Protein sequence: CASSLLGRADGYTF.

This clonotype was picked up many times. The chain is built from TRBV7-9 and TRBJ2-2; D remains ambiguous. Trimming took off 1 base at V and 0 bases at J, with 9 bases between the two ends. The CDR3 length is 16 residues. Looked up from germline, CDR1 is SEHNR and CDR2 is FQNEAQ (reference sequence). CDR3 region: CASSLGAGPNTGELFF. The CDR3 DNA reads as TGTGCCAGCAGCTTAGGTGCCGGGCCGAACACCGGGGAGCTGTTTTTT.

This clonotype was seen a handful of times. The chain combines TRBV5-1 with TRBJ2-5, with 7 bases fitting TRBD1. Germline lookup yields CDR1 SGHRS and CDR2 YFSETQ. The CDR3 length is 14 residues. Losses at the gene ends were 2 bases for V and 4 bases for J; bases not matched to a gene: 5. The CDR3 region has the DNA TGCGCCAGCAGCTTCAACAGGGGCCGAGAGACCCAGTACTTC. The encoded protein is CASSFNRGRETQYF.

The chain combines TRBV3-1 with TRBJ2-7; a weak D match, TRBD2 (5 bases). V was shortened by 4 bases and J by 0 bases, with 10 bases between the two germline ends. Germline V CDR1 and CDR2: LGHDT, YNNKEL (reference sequence). The CDR3 extends over 14 amino acids. In nucleotides, the CDR3 is TGTGCCAGCAGCCGGAGCGGCCTCTCCTACGAGCAGTACTTC. Translating it yields CASSRSGLSYEQYF.